Below, one TCR beta chain is given with its context. The antigen is not known. The record originates from a study of breast tumors, draining lymph nodes, adjacent tissues. General study findings and limits: Data fit most tumor T cells coming from lymph node, expanding in tumor. Luminal-like breast cancer showed significantly higher tumor–nontumor repertoire similarity than basal-like. That most tumor T cells come from lymph nodes remained unproven. Tumor repertoires ranked between lymph nodes and nontumor tissue in diversity, with V and J gene preferences.

MiXCR, applied by TCRdb to the multiplex PCR reads, yields one record per CDR3 protein. The profile shows 17,000 or so distinct CDR3 sequences, under 70% of them singletons. CDR3 size: 12 residues. V lost 3 bases and J 5 bases, leaving 8 bases between the germline ends. CDR1 is LNHDA, CDR2 SQIVND, per germline (reference sequence). The genes are TRBV19 and TRBJ2-7, with D possibly matching TRBD2 (6 bases). Specimen: tumor-adjacent breast tissue. The receptor was isolated from a female donor with breast cancer. Some clones in this sample may be carry-over from other donors' samples. The CDR3 nucleotides are TGTGCCAGTAGTATTGGAGGGGACGAGCAGTACTTC. Its protein product is CASSIGGDEQYF.